The sequence of this T cell receptor beta chain was determined in a study of T-cell memory formation after mild COVID-19. Study details: Each donor largely had its own TCR clusters. Study-wide results and limits: Among contracting clones, CD4+ were mainly CM/EM and CD8+ enriched in EMRA.

5'RACE primed from the constant segment yielded TCR alpha and TCR beta cDNA libraries bearing sample barcodes and UMIs. One entry per CDR3 protein, called by TCRdb with MiXCR from the 5' RACE reads. The sample gives hundreds of thousands of distinct CDR3 sequences, approximately 19% of which show up once; about 21% is in the top ten. A note on this clonotype: Its antigen is not identified.

The CDR3 covers 13 residues. V lost 5 bases and J lost 2, with 9 bases in between. Germline-derived CDR1 and CDR2 are SGHTA and FQGNSA. The source is a man aged 18-30 years who had mild COVID-19 (a few samples of this study predate the infection). Cell type and time point are not known. Sequences were obtained from PBMCs or a T cell subset sorted from them (not recorded which). The rearrangement joins TRBV7-2 to TRBJ1-1; possibly TRBD1 for D (5 bases). This CDR3 reads CASSAGTNTEAFF. CDR3 sequence (DNA): TGTGCCAGCAGCGCCGGGACTAACACTGAAGCTTTCTTT.